This T cell receptor beta chain was sequenced in a study of T cell repertoires in cytomegalovirus infection. Study-level results: Predominance within the ex vivo response was attributable to HLA-C-restricted CMV-specific TCR beta clonotypes.

This clonotype was found many times. The antigen is unknown. A single record per CDR3 protein comes from TCRdb applying MiXCR to the reads. The sample yields around 230,000 distinct CDR3 sequences, roughly 6.5% seen once. The CDR3 length is 12 residues. Germline V lookup: CDR1 SNHLY, CDR2 FYNNEI. Trimming removed 3 bases at V and 5 bases at J, with 6 bases between. Sequenced sample: PBMCs. The clonotype originates from a human donor in good health (CMV status not recorded). Some clones in this sample may be carry-over from other donors' samples. This rearrangement joins TRBV2 to TRBJ2-3; D call uncertain. CDR3 region: CASSDPLDTQYF. CDR3 in DNA: TGTGCCAGCAGTGATCCGTTAGATACGCAGTATTTT.